Here is one T cell receptor beta chain with its context. Authors' data handling: Nucleated cell number was recorded as an estimate derived from reference gene primer amplification. Only in-frame clones appear in the TCRdb table, and some are missing; sequencing was by immunoSEQ multiplex PCR. The V and J calls and clone size come from that table; D and trimming were worked out from the DNA. The sample contains approximately 170,000 clones, approximately 86% of which appear only once. The data belong to a study of blood T cell repertoires in COVID-19. Study-level background: Both acute and convalescent COVID-19 samples were obtained from the United States, Italy and Spain.

Germline CDR1 is MNHEY and CDR2 is SMNVEV (reference sequence). V gave up 6 bases and J gave up 6 bases; unmatched junction bases: 14. CDR3 length equals 15 residues. This TCR was sampled from a woman of 80 years or more in a cohort sampled during active or convalescent COVID-19. The sample consisted of peripheral blood. The chain recombines TRBV27 with TRBJ2-7; TRBD1 matches at 7 bases. CDR3 sequence: CASRPGQPLLGEQYF. The CDR3 DNA reads as TGTGCCAGCAGACCGGGACAGCCCTTATTGGGCGAGCAGTACTTC.